Each of the 4 T cell receptor beta chains below was sequenced from the same sample in a study of PD-1 blockade in mismatch repair-deficient tumors. Data came from immunoSEQ multiplex PCR; TCRdb stores just in-frame clones and leaves some out. The sample has roughly 53,000 clones; about 80% are singletons. Sample: peripheral blood, taken 4 weeks after starting pembrolizumab. All receptors come from an adult with mismatch repair-deficient cancer.

V usage is TRBV6-5 and J usage is TRBJ2-7; TRBD2 agrees at 13 bases. The CDR3 has 14 residues. CDR1 MNHEY and CDR2 SVGAGI come from the germline V gene. After removal of 4 bases from V and 3 bases from J, the junction contained 0 bases not matched to a gene. DNA of the CDR3: TGTGCCAGCAGTTGGACTAGCGGGAGCTACGAGCAGTACTTC. Protein sequence: CASSWTSGSYEQYF.

The V call is TRBV25-1, the J call TRBJ2-5; no clear D. In germline, CDR1 is MGHDK, CDR2 SYGVNS. This CDR3 comprises 18 residues. Trimming took off 4 bases at V and 3 bases at J, with 24 bases between the two ends. This chain's CDR3 is CASSVTGWVAGEKETQYF. In nucleotides, the CDR3 is TGTGCCAGCAGTGTCACCGGTTGGGTAGCCGGCGAAAAAGAGACCCAGTACTTC.

This chain uses TRBV7-9 with TRBJ1-2, with 7 nucleotides matching TRBD1. Unmatched junction bases numbered 7, after V lost 5 bases and J lost 4 bases. This CDR3 is built from 14 residues. CDR1 and CDR2 (germline): SEHNR, FQNEAQ (reference sequence). CDR3 bases: TGTGCCAGCAGCATGGGACAGCCCTTCTATGGCTACACCTTC. Its translation is CASSMGQPFYGYTF.

The chain couples TRBV7-8 to TRBJ1-2; D gene ambiguous. The germline V gene encodes CDR1 SGHVS and CDR2 FQNEAQ. The CDR3 has 14 residues. The V and J ends lost 5 bases and 2 bases respectively, with 12 bases between them. The DNA for the CDR3 is TGTGCCAGCAGCCCAGGAATCTCGAACTATGGCTACACCTTC. Protein: CASSPGISNYGYTF.